This T cell receptor beta chain is drawn from a study of blood T cell repertoires in COVID-19. Whole-study context: Collection of acute and convalescent COVID-19 samples took place in the United States, Italy and Spain.

Repertoires were generated with immunoSEQ multiplex PCR, while TCRdb's copy carries only in-frame clones and drops some. The sample records about 150,000 clones, 80% to 90% being singletons. The CDR3 is made up of 15 amino acids. CDR1 and CDR2 from the germline V gene are SGHAT and FQNNGV. V lost 4 bases to trimming and J lost 6 bases, with 16 bases between them. The sequence derives from a man in his late teens or twenties with COVID-19, enrolled during active disease. V usage is TRBV11-2 and J usage is TRBJ1-5; TRBD1 might be the D (6 bases). The sample comprised peripheral blood. The chain's CDR3 is CASSSEAGVGQPQHF. The CDR3 DNA reads TGTGCCAGCAGCTCCGAGGCAGGGGTGGGTCAGCCCCAGCATTTT.